This entry is about one T cell receptor (beta chain). The entry originates in a study of human T cells and chemical hapten exposure. The CDR3 has 14 residues. Trimming took off 7 bases at V and 7 bases at J, with 20 bases between the two ends. Germline CDR1 SQVTM, CDR2 ANQGSEA. Time point described: healthy volunteer bleed at 2 weeks. From whole blood left unfractionated, total RNA was extracted. The library tagged individual cDNA molecules with unique molecular identifiers. One entry per CDR3 protein, called by TCRdb with MiXCR from the RACE reads. The data show 28,000 or so distinct CDR3 sequences, nearly 7.5% seen once.

This clonotype originated in a human donor in good health. Some clones in this sample may be carry-over from other donors' samples. The J gene is TRBJ2-1, the V gene TRBV29-1, with a possible D match to TRBD2 (6 bases). The sequenced sample was whole blood. Here the CDR3 DNA reads TGCAGCGCCGACCGCGCCGGGGGTGGAAATGAGCAGTTCTTC. Its translation: CSADRAGGGNEQFF.